This T cell receptor (beta chain) was observed in a study of neurological immune-mediated disorders. Study-wide results and caveats: None of the CDR3 amino acid sequences in expanded clones turned up in more than one subject, which points to private repertoires in all groups. The greatest degree of TCR clonal expansion was observed in HTLV-1-associated myelopathy, with the lowest in multiple sclerosis, below that of healthy controls.

This clonotype has a count of ten or more. As yet, its antigen is unknown. The team produced cDNA through 5'RACE using 10-nucleotide random UMIs. A single record per CDR3 protein comes from TCRdb applying MiXCR to the 5' RACE reads. The sample shows 100,000 to 150,000 distinct CDR3 sequences, more than 2.5% of them seen only once. The receptor comes from a woman younger than 45 with multiple sclerosis. The sample taken for sequencing was PBMCs.

CDR3 DNA: TGCAGTGCAGGAGGAGGAGGCTCCTCTGGAAACACCATATATTTT. Its protein is CSAGGGGSSGNTIYF. The chain combines TRBV20-1 with TRBJ1-3, with D unresolved. CDR3 length: 15 residues. Germline loops: CDR1 DFQATT, CDR2 SNEGSKA (reference sequence). Trimming left V 6 bases short and J 0 bases short, with 15 bases between.